This section outlines one T cell receptor beta chain sequence together with its context. No cognate antigen has been identified for it. No base qualities exist here, and no much larger clone lies one base off it. The sequencing machine was an Illumina HiSeq 2500. Quantitative 5'-RACE with molecular barcodes was used to prepare TCR beta libraries. The paper's data handling went like this. To identify disease-linked TCR variants, a new computational method was used, one built on a probabilistic model of VDJ rearrangement. TCRdb trimmed the raw reads at Q25, called clones with MiXCR and kept productive beta chains. All rows with the same CDR3 protein become a single entry with the most common DNA and genes. TCRdb assigned the V and J calls; the authors' analysis was not used. The table for this sample lists hundreds of thousands of distinct CDR3 sequences; roughly 24% of them were counted only once. Just over 6.5% of the sample lies in the top ten.

This record belongs to a study of CD8 T cells in ankylosing spondylitis (TCRdb year 2017). About the full investigation: The study set out to find disease-linked TCR variants by profiling T cell receptor beta repertoires in ankylosing spondylitis patients and healthy donors. Samples of peripheral blood were taken, and for ankylosing spondylitis patients, synovial fluid was collected as well. In total, the full study cohort was made up of nearly 110 healthy donors and 20 to 25 ankylosing spondylitis patients. The full study reports these points: Some TCR beta motif variants had previously been reported in synovial fluid and blood of reactive arthritis patients, which suggested common disease-initiation mechanisms. A TCR beta motif of several highly homologous amino acid variants appeared characteristic of blood from ankylosing spondylitis patients. The disease-linked clones had a CD8+ phenotype and were found at relatively low frequencies in peripheral blood. The disease-linked clones were reported as significantly enriched in matched synovial fluid samples from ankylosing spondylitis patients.

Inclusive of the bounding cysteine and phenylalanine, the CDR3 is 15 residues long. The CDR3 DNA has 45 bases and is translated from base 1. V has 2 bases trimmed and J has 6 bases trimmed; junction bases matching no gene number 5. Sequences DFQATT (CDR1) and SNEGSKA (CDR2) are obtained from the germline V gene (reference sequence). This receptor chain uses TRBV20-1 and TRBJ1-4, with 11 central nucleotides matching TRBD1. Sequences were obtained from blood, either unsorted or a sorted T cell fraction (not recorded which). The origin of this receptor is a male donor with ankylosing spondylitis or in good health (not recorded which). CDR3 sequence: CSARLPGQGDEKLFF. The DNA reads TGCAGTGCTAGACTCCCGGGACAGGGGGATGAAAAACTGTTTTTT.